This T cell receptor (beta chain) was documented in a study of beta chain features in type 1 diabetes. Overall study results and limits: In every one of the four CD4+ subsets, TCRB CDR3s were moderately but significantly shorter in Type 1 diabetes patients.

The whole isolated RNA underwent reverse transcription, so sequencing captured expressed TCRB transcripts. Only in-frame clones appear in the TCRdb table, and some are missing; sequencing was by immunoSEQ multiplex PCR. The sample lists hundreds of thousands of clones; about 14% were seen once. This CDR3 comprises 14 residues. The junction had 10 bases not matched to a gene; V was cut back by 8 bases and J by 7 bases. Germline CDR1 is ENHRY and CDR2 is SYGVKD. Comment on this clone: Its target is unknown.

The rearrangement links TRBV10-3 to TRBJ2-7; 11 bases agree with TRBD1. This TCR came from a young man with type 1 diabetes. Sequencing used naive CD4+ T cells from blood. The CDR3 region is CAIGGGQGAGEQYF. The CDR3 DNA follows: TGTGCCATCGGAGGCGGACAGGGGGCTGGGGAGCAGTACTTC.